This T cell receptor beta chain was recovered during a study of T cells in Graves' hyperthyroidism and ophthalmopathy. Germline V lookup: CDR1 SGHKS, CDR2 YYEKEE (reference sequence). The CDR3 is made up of 16 amino acids. V lost 0 bases, J lost 3 bases, and 15 bases lay in between. Study-level findings and limits: Ophthalmopathy stood apart from stable hyperthyroidism in a 13 V-J model.

The investigators amplified TCR beta CDR3 regions from RNA transcripts. Initially, a first-round RT-PCR of the TCR CDR3 employed the HTBI primer set. TCRdb ran MiXCR on the multiplex PCR reads and lists one entry per CDR3 protein. Of 350,000 to 400,000 distinct CDR3 sequences detected, under 15% appear once; the ten largest clones hold 30% to 35%. This clonotype was seen repeatedly, ten times or more. Its antigen remains unknown. The sequence was collected from a woman aged 30 to 39 with Graves' hyperthyroidism. V and J are TRBV5-5 and TRBJ1-1; possible D gene TRBD1, 6 bases. Sequencing was carried out using blood. DNA of the CDR3: TGTGCCAGCAGCTTGGACCGGGGGGGCGGGTACACTGAAGCTTTCTTT. It translates to CASSLDRGGGYTEAFF.